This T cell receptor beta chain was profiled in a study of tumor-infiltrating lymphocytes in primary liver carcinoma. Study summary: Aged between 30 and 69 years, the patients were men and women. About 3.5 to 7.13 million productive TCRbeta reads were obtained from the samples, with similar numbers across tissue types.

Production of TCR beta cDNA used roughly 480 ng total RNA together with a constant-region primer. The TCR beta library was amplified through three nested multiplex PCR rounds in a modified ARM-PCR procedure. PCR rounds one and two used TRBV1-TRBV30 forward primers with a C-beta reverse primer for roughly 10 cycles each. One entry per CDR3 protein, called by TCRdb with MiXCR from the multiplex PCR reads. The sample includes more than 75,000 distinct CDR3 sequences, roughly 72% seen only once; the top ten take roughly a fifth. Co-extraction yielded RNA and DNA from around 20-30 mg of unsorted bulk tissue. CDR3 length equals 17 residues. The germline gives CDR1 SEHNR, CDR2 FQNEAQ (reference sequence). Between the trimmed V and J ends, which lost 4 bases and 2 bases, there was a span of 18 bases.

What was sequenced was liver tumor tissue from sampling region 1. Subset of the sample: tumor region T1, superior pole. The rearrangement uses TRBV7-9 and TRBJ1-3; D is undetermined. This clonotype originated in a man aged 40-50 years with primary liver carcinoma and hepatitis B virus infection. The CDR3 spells CASSSWTVESPGNTIYF. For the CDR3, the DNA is TGTGCCAGCAGCTCTTGGACGGTCGAGAGCCCTGGAAACACCATATATTTT.